This T cell receptor (beta chain) derives from a study of T cell responses to AZD1222 COVID-19 vaccine. Libraries were prepared by immunoSEQ multiplex PCR; TCRdb keeps only in-frame clonotypes and omits some of them. The table includes about 140,000 clones, 90% to 95% detected once. V gave up 0 bases and J gave up 2 bases, with 8 bases separating them. The CDR3 has 15 residues. Germline CDR1 reads MNHEY; CDR2 reads SVGAGI. The chain carries TRBV6-5 and TRBJ1-5; tentative D call: TRBD1 (5 bases). Sequenced material: peripheral blood, taken 28 days after the second AZD1222 dose. This receptor was taken from an adult who received the AZD1222 COVID-19 vaccine. In DNA form, the CDR3 reads TGTGCCAGCAGTTACTCCGACAGCCGCAATCAGCCCCAGCATTTT. It encodes CASSYSDSRNQPQHF.